This T cell receptor (beta chain) was captured by sequencing in a study of spatial heterogeneity in lung cancer. Study context: As counted in raw reads, each unique TCR and UMI combination appeared more than ten times on average.

Time point meaning: sample taken at primary tumor resection. Whole RNA, which was extracted from tumor, nontumor lung tissue or frozen PBMC, was sequenced without any cell sorting. Patients with untreated early-stage non-small cell lung cancer, numbering approximately 79, were the donors. Individually, TCR cDNA molecules were each labelled with a unique molecular identifier. Each CDR3 protein is one row after TCRdb ran MiXCR on the 5' RACE reads. The sample includes some 3,000 distinct CDR3 sequences, about 31% of them seen just once. The CDR3 totals 18 residues. Germline CDR1 reads SGHDT; CDR2 reads YYEEEE. The V end lost 3 bases, the J end lost 0 bases, and 16 bases lay between the germline ends. For this clonotype: Its antigen is still unknown.

Overall study findings and caveats: Relative to follow-up, resection was when ubiquitous expanded tumor TCRs appeared more in blood.

This receptor was identified in a male donor with early-stage non-small cell lung cancer. V gene TRBV5-6 combines with J gene TRBJ2-6, with D possibly matching TRBD1 (6 bases). Specimen: PBMCs, collected at surgery. This CDR3 reads CASSSRPGHISGANVLTF. The CDR3 bases are TGTGCCAGCAGCTCGAGACCGGGACACATCTCTGGGGCCAACGTCCTGACTTTC.